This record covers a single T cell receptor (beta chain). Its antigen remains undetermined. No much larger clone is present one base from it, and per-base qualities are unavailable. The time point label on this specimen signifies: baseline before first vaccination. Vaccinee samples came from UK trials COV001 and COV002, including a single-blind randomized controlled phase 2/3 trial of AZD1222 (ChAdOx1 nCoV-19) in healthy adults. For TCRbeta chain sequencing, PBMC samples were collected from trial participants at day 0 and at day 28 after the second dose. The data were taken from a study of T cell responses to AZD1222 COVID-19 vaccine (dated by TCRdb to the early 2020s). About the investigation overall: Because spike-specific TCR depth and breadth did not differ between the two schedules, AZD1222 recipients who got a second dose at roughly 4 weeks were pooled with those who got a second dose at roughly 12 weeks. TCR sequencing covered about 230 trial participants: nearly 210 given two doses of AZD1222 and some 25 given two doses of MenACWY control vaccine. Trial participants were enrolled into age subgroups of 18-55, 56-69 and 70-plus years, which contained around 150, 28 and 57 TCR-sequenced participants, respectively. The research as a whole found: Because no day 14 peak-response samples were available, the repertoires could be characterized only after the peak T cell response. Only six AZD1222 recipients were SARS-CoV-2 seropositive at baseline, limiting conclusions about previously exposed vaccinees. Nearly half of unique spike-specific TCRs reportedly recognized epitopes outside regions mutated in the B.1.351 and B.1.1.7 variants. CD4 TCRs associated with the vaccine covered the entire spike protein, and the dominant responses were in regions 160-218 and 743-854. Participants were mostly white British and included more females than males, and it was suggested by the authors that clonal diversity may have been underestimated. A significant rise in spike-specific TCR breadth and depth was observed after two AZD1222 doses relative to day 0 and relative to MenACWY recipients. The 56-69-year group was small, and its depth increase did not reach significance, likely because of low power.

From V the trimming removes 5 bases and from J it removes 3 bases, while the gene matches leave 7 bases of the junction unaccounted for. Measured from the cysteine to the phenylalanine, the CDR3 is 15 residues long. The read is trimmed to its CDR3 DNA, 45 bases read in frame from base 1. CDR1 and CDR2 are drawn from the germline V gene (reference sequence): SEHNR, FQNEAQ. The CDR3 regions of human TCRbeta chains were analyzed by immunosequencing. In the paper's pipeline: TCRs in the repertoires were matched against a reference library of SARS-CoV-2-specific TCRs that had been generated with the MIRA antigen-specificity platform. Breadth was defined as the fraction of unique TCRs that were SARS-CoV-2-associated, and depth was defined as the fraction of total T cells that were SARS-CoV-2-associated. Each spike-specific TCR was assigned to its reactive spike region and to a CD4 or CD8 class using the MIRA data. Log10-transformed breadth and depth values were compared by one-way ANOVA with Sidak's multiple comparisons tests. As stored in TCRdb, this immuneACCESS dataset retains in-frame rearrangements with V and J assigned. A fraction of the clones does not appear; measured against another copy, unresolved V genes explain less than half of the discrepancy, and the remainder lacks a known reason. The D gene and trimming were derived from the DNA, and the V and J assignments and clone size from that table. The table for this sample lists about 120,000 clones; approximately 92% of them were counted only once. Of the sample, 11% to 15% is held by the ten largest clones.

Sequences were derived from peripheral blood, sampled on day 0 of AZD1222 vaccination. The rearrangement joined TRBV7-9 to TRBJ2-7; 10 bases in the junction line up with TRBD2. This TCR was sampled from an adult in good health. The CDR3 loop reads CASSITGTSVYEQYF. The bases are TGTGCCAGCAGCATCACCGGGACTAGCGTCTACGAGCAGTACTTC.